This T cell receptor beta chain derives from a study of shared clonotypes between healthy human individuals. Study-wide points: Generation probabilities were higher for clonotypes shared across all four sorted-subset donors than for unshared ones.

Per the germline V gene, CDR1 is SGHTA and CDR2 is FQGNSA. V lost 1 base, J lost 3 bases, and 5 bases stayed unmatched. CDR3 size: 15 residues. Points on this clone: Its specificity is unknown.

Using immunoSEQ multiplex PCR, the repertoire was profiled, and TCRdb retains in-frame clones only, with some absent. The repertoire has roughly 1,800,000 clones, about 95% of them found once; the top ten carry roughly 1%. The naive CD8 fraction comprised CD45RO-negative cells positively selected for CCR7 and excluded terminally differentiated effector memory CD45RA+ cells. The source material was naive CD8+ T cells sorted from blood. The rearrangement uses TRBV7-2 and TRBJ2-7; 8 nucleotides agree with TRBD2. The source is a man aged 18 to 30 in good health. The CDR3 loop is CASSLDVAGGYEQYF. The CDR3 coding sequence is TGTGCCAGCAGCTTAGATGTGGCGGGGGGCTACGAGCAGTACTTC. The variable domain in full, with the rest retrieved from reference TRBV7-2 and TRBJ2-7, is GAGVSQSPSNKVTEKGKDVELRCDPISGHTALYWYRQSLGQGLEFLIYFQGNSAPDKSGLPSDRFSAERTGGSVSTLTIQRTQQEDSAVYLCASSLDVAGGYEQYFGPGTRLTVT.